The 24 T cell receptor beta chains listed next were all sequenced from one sample in a study of blood T cell repertoires in COVID-19. Assay: immunoSEQ multiplex PCR; the TCRdb copy retains only in-frame clones and omits some. The sample lists under 200,000 clones; 74% were seen once. Sequencing used peripheral blood. These receptors all come from a woman over 75 with acute or convalescent COVID-19.

The chain is built from TRBV6-4 and TRBJ2-1, with 11 positions matching TRBD1. Germline CDR1 and CDR2: MRHNA and SNTAGT. V shed 6 bases and J 8 bases; nucleotides not matched to a gene: 9. The length of the CDR3 is 15 residues. Here the CDR3 reads CASSRGQGDIHEQFF. Written as DNA, the CDR3 is TGTGCCAGCAGCCGGGGACAGGGGGACATTCATGAGCAGTTCTTC.

The chain recombines TRBV7-8 with TRBJ1-1; perhaps TRBD1 as D (6 bases). CDR3 length: 14 residues. Germline V gives CDR1 SGHVS, CDR2 FQNEAQ. Trimming shortened V by 4 bases and J by 6 bases, and 15 bases separated the two germline ends. The CDR3 region has the DNA TGTGCCAGCAGCTCGCAGCAGGGGTCAGCTGAAGCTTTCTTT. Translation: CASSSQQGSAEAFF.

The chain is built from TRBV3-1 (or the pseudogene TRBV3-2) and TRBJ2-6, with a possible D match to TRBD1 (5 bases). Per the germline V gene, CDR1 is LGHDT and CDR2 is YNNKEL (reference sequence). The germline V and J ends were trimmed by 4 bases and 0 bases, with 10 bases remaining between them. The CDR3 is 16 residues long. The CDR3 DNA sequence: TGTGCCAGCAGCCCCCGACAGTTCTCTGGGGCCAACGTCCTGACTTTC. This codes for CASSPRQFSGANVLTF.

The gene calls are TRBV12-3 or TRBV12-4 and TRBJ2-1, with TRBD1 matching over 9 bases. V shed 8 bases, J shed 7 bases, and the junction held 6 bases outside the gene matches. The CDR3 sequence is 13 residues long. Here the CDR3 DNA reads TGTGCCAGCCGGACAGGGGTTAGTAATGAGCAGTTCTTC. Translated: CASRTGVSNEQFF.

CDR3 loop: CASSSGLQGALGYTF. DNA for the CDR3: TGTGCCAGCAGCTCAGGATTACAGGGGGCTCTTGGCTACACCTTC. The chain couples TRBV11-2 to TRBJ1-2; 9 bases align to TRBD1. The CDR3 contains 15 residues. V was pared by 4 bases and J by 7 bases, with 10 bases of the junction left unmatched. Germline V gene data show CDR1 as SGHAT and CDR2 as FQNNGV.

J is TRBJ2-1 and V is TRBV27, with 9 bases fitting TRBD2. The CDR3 is 14 residues long. In germline, CDR1 is MNHEY, CDR2 SMNVEV (reference sequence). J was trimmed by 10 bases and V by 3 bases; bases with no gene match: 7. As DNA, the CDR3 is TGTGCCAGCAGTTTTTGGCGGGAGGGTGGCGAGCAGTTCTTC. Its protein is CASSFWREGGEQFF.

The chain uses TRBV5-1 and TRBJ2-3; tentatively, D is TRBD1 (6 bases). CDR3 length equals 16 residues. The ends were cut back, 0 bases at V and 2 bases at J, with 13 bases in the middle. The germline V gene encodes CDR1 SGHRS and CDR2 YFSETQ. The CDR3 DNA reads as TGCGCCAGCAGCTTGGGCGCAAACAGGGTCACAGATACGCAGTATTTT. It yields the protein CASSLGANRVTDTQYF.

This sequence joins TRBV27 and TRBJ1-4, with 9 nucleotides matching TRBD1. This CDR3 contains 15 residues. The J segment lost 8 bases and the V segment lost 5 bases, leaving 9 bases of the junction unmatched. CDR1 is MNHEY, CDR2 SMNVEV, per germline (reference sequence). The CDR3 nucleotides are TGTGCCAGCAGTCCTACCGGGACAGGGTTGGAAAAACTGTTTTTT. It specifies CASSPTGTGLEKLFF.

This sequence joins TRBV7-9 and TRBJ1-6, with 9 bases identical to TRBD1. CDR1 SEHNR and CDR2 FQNEAQ come from the germline V gene (reference sequence). The CDR3 is 15 amino acids. V trimming: 7 bases; J trimming: 7 bases; junction bases outside the gene matches: 8. Here the CDR3 reads CASTTGQGGNSPLHF. The CDR3 DNA is TGTGCCAGCACAACGGGACAGGGTGGGAATTCACCCCTCCACTTT.

This clone is a singleton in its sample. The chain uses TRBV6-2 or TRBV6-3 and TRBJ2-7, with D tentatively TRBD2 (5 bases). Germline V gene lookup returns CDR1 MNHEY and CDR2 SVGEGT. The CDR3 loop spans 16 amino acids. V lost 2 bases to trimming and J lost 2 bases, with 16 bases between them. The CDR3 sequence is CASSYQDYPPAYEQYF. CDR3 nucleotide sequence: TGTGCCAGCAGTTACCAAGACTACCCTCCCGCCTACGAGCAGTACTTC.

This clone was seen once. V gene TRBV2 combines with J gene TRBJ1-5; TRBD1 is a possible D gene (5 bases). Germline V gene lookup returns CDR1 SNHLY and CDR2 FYNNEI. The CDR3 totals 14 residues. V dropped 7 bases and J dropped 0 bases, with 10 bases sitting between them. The CDR3 loop reads CASTDQGSNQPQHF. CDR3 nucleotides: TGTGCCAGCACTGATCAGGGTAGCAATCAGCCCCAGCATTTT.

This chain connects TRBV29-1 to TRBJ2-1; 9 nucleotides agree with TRBD2. The V gene end was trimmed by 7 bases and the J gene end by 2 bases; junction bases not matched to a gene: 6. This CDR3 is 14 amino acids long. The germline gives CDR1 SQVTM, CDR2 ANQGSEA. The CDR3 loop reads CSALAGVPYNEQFF. In DNA form, the CDR3 reads TGCAGCGCATTAGCGGGAGTCCCCTACAATGAGCAGTTCTTC.

The CDR3: CASSYQGTGEAFF. The CDR3 bases are TGCGCCAGCAGCTACCAGGGCACCGGTGAAGCTTTCTTT. The chain employs TRBV5-1 and TRBJ1-1; D may be TRBD1 (5 bases). V shed 3 bases and J shed 7 bases, with 13 bases lying between them. This CDR3 contains 13 residues. The germline gives CDR1 SGHRS, CDR2 YFSETQ. Supplemented by reference TRBV5-1 and TRBJ1-1, the full variable domain reads KAGVTQTPRYLIKTRGQQVTLSCSPISGHRSVSWYQQTPGQGLQFLFEYFSETQRNKGNFPGRFSGRQFSNSRSEMNVSTLELGDSALYLCASSYQGTGEAFFGQGTRLTVV.

The chain joins TRBV19 to TRBJ1-5; the D is unclear. There are 15 residues in the CDR3. Trimming pared 7 bases from V and 3 bases from J, leaving 16 bases between. Germline V CDR1 and CDR2: LNHDA, SQIVND (reference sequence). The DNA for the CDR3 is TGTGCCAGTATGTCAGGTCGGTTCTTCAATCAGCCCCAGCATTTT. Translating gives CASMSGRFFNQPQHF.

This chain connects TRBV19 to TRBJ2-3, with TRBD2 as a possible D gene (6 bases). The CDR3 is made up of 13 amino acids. Germline CDR1 LNHDA, CDR2 SQIVND (reference sequence). V lost 5 bases to trimming and J lost 6 bases, with 12 bases between them. The chain's CDR3 is CASSGRGTDTQYF. The CDR3, as DNA: TGTGCCAGTAGTGGGCGGGGAACCGATACGCAGTATTTT.

In nucleotides, the CDR3 is TGTGCCAGCAGCCCAGGGTTTAGCACTGAAGCTTTCTTT. Amino acids: CASSPGFSTEAFF. V is TRBV11-2 and J is TRBJ1-1; TRBD1 might be the D (5 bases). The CDR3 totals 13 residues. The V and J ends lost 5 bases and 4 bases respectively, with 11 bases between them. CDR1 is SGHAT, CDR2 FQNNGV, per germline.

J is TRBJ2-7 and V is TRBV7-2, with D possibly matching TRBD1 (6 bases). This CDR3 comprises 15 residues. Germline V lookup: CDR1 SGHTA, CDR2 FQGNSA. Trimming cost V 1 base and J 3 bases, with 13 bases left between them. CDR3 sequence reads: CASSLVSGDLYEQYF. CDR3 DNA: TGTGCCAGCAGCTTAGTATCAGGGGACCTCTACGAGCAGTACTTC.

This clone was counted a single time. CDR3 region: CASSSPRRGHYEQYF. CDR3 nucleotide sequence: TGTGCCAGCAGCTCCCCCAGGAGGGGCCACTACGAGCAGTACTTC. The V call is TRBV14, the J call TRBJ2-7; tentative D call: TRBD2 (6 bases). The CDR3 loop spans 15 amino acids. Trimming stripped 5 bases from V and 3 bases from J, with 17 bases between. In germline, CDR1 is SGHDN, CDR2 FVKESK. Looking up the rest from reference TRBV14 and TRBJ2-7 gives the full variable domain: EAGVTQFPSHSVIEKGQTVTLRCDPISGHDNLYWYRRVMGKEIKFLLHFVKESKQDESGMPNNRFLAERTGGTYSTLKVQPAELEDSGVYFCASSSPRRGHYEQYFGPGTRLTVT.

The rearrangement joins TRBV7-6 to TRBJ1-1; no definite D call. The CDR3 runs 15 residues. Deletions cut 4 bases from V and 3 bases from J, with 15 bases between. The V gene's germline CDR1 is SGHVS and CDR2 FNYEAQ. The CDR3 is CASSSYLRADTEAFF. The CDR3 DNA sequence: TGTGCCAGCAGCTCCTATTTGAGGGCTGACACTGAAGCTTTCTTT.

This clone was observed a few times. The J gene is TRBJ1-6, the V gene TRBV19; 7 bases fit TRBD1. J gave up 7 bases and V 8 bases, and 17 bases lay outside the gene matches. The CDR3 has 17 amino acids. The germline gives CDR1 LNHDA, CDR2 SQIVND (reference sequence). CDR3 DNA sequence: TGTGCCAGTCAAACGGTTTTCCGACAGGGATCAAATTCACCCCTCCACTTT. Protein product: CASQTVFRQGSNSPLHF.

The V call is TRBV30, the J call TRBJ2-2; 9 positions agree with TRBD2. Germline CDR1 and CDR2: GTSNPN and SVGIG (reference sequence). The CDR3 extends over 14 amino acids. J was trimmed by 7 bases and V by 5 bases; bases with no gene match: 8. The CDR3 region is CAWGSGRGGGELFF. CDR3 coding DNA: TGTGCCTGGGGTAGCGGGAGAGGTGGCGGGGAGCTGTTTTTT.

The CDR3 sequence is CAWSVRNRANEKLFF. CDR3 nucleotide sequence: TGTGCCTGGAGTGTACGGAACAGGGCGAATGAAAAACTGTTTTTT. The genes are TRBV30 and TRBJ1-4; weak D call: TRBD1 (6 bases). Germline V gene data show CDR1 as GTSNPN and CDR2 as SVGIG (reference sequence). Trimming left V 0 bases short and J 5 bases short, with 13 bases between. This CDR3 has 15 residues.

The chain joins TRBV9 to TRBJ2-5, with TRBD2 identical over 12 bases. This CDR3 spans 16 amino acids. The V and J ends lost 3 bases and 2 bases, in that order; junction bases with no gene match: 5. Germline lookup yields CDR1 SGDLS and CDR2 YYNGEE. The CDR3 sequence is CASSGGTSGLQETQYF. CDR3 DNA: TGTGCCAGCAGCGGGGGGACTAGCGGGCTTCAAGAGACCCAGTACTTC.

This clone was seen more than once but under ten times. The chain has TRBV5-1 and TRBJ2-7, with TRBD2 matching over 7 bases. V shed 4 bases, J shed 3 bases, and the junction held 7 bases outside the gene matches. The CDR3 spans 14 residues. The germline CDR1 and CDR2 sequences are SGHRS and YFSETQ. This CDR3 is CASSLLGGNYEQYF. CDR3 nucleotide sequence: TGCGCCAGCAGCCTCCTGGGAGGGAACTACGAGCAGTACTTC.